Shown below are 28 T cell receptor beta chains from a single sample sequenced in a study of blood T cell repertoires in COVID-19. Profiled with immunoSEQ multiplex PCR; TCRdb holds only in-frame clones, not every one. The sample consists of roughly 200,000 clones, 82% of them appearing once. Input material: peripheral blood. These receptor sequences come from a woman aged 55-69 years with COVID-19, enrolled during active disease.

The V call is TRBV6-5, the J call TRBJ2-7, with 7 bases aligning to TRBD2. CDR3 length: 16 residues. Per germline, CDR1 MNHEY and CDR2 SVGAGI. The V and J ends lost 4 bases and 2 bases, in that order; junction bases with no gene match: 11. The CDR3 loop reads CASSFHSSGAAYEQYF. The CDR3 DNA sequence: TGTGCCAGCAGTTTCCATTCGAGCGGGGCCGCCTACGAGCAGTACTTC.

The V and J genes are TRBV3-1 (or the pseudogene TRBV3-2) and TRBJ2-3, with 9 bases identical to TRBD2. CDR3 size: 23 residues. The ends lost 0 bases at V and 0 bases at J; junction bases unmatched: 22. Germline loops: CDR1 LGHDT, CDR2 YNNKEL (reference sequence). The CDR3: CASSQERRSLAGTVGLSTDTQYF. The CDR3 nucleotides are TGTGCCAGCAGCCAAGAAAGGCGCTCACTAGCGGGTACGGTGGGGCTTAGCACAGATACGCAGTATTTT.

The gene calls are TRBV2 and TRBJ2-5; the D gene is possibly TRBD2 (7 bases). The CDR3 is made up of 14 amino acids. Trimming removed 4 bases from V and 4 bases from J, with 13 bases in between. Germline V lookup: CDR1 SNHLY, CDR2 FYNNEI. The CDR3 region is CASSAGGGAETQYF. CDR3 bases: TGTGCCAGCAGTGCCGGTGGGGGGGCAGAGACCCAGTACTTC.

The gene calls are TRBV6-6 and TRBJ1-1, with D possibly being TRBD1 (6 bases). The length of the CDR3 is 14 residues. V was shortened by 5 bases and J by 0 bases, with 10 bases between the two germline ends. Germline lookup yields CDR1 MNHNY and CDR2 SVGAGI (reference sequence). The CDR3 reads CASSARGMNTEAFF. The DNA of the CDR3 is TGTGCCAGCAGTGCCAGGGGCATGAACACTGAAGCTTTCTTT.

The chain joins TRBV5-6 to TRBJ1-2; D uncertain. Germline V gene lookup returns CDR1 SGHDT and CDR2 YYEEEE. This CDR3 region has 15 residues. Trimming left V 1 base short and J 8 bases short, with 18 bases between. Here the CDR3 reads CASSLWSAPVEGYTF. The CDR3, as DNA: TGTGCCAGCAGCTTGTGGTCAGCCCCAGTGGAGGGCTACACCTTC.

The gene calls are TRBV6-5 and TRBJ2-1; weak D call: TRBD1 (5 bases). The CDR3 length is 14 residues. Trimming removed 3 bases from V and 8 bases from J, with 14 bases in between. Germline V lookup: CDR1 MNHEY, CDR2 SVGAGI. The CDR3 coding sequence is TGTGCCAGCAGTTATGGGGCACGAGGTTATGAGCAGTTCTTC. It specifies CASSYGARGYEQFF.

The CDR3 DNA reads as TGTGCCAGCAGTGATGACAAGGCTTATGGCTACACCTTC. As protein: CASSDDKAYGYTF. The rearrangement uses TRBV12-3 or TRBV12-4 and TRBJ1-2; D is unclear. With 5 bases removed from V and 5 bases from J, the gap between germline ends came to 12 bases. This CDR3 comprises 13 residues.

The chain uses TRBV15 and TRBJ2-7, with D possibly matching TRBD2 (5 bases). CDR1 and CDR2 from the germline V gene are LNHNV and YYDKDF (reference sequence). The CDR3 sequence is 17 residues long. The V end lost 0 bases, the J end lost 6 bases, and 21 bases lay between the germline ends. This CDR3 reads CATSRDRGRWGFGEQYF. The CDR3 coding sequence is TGTGCCACCAGCAGAGATCGCGGGCGGTGGGGTTTTGGCGAGCAGTACTTC. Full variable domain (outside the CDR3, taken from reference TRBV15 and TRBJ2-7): DAMVIQNPRYQVTQFGKPVTLSCSQTLNHNVMYWYQQKSSQAPKLLFHYYDKDFNNEADTPDNFQSRRPNTSFCFLDIRSPGLGDTAMYLCATSRDRGRWGFGEQYFGPGTRLTVT.

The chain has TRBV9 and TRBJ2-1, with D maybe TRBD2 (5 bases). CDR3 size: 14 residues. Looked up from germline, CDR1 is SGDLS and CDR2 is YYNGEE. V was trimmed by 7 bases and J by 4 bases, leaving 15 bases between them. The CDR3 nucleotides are TGTGCCAGCTCCTTCGGGGTTCATTACAATGAGCAGTTCTTC. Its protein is CASSFGVHYNEQFF. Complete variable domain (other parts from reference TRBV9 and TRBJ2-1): DSGVTQTPKHLITATGQRVTLRCSPRSGDLSVYWYQQSLDQGLQFLIQYYNGEERAKGNILERFSAQQFPDLHSELNLSSLELGDSALYFCASSFGVHYNEQFFGPGTRLTVL.

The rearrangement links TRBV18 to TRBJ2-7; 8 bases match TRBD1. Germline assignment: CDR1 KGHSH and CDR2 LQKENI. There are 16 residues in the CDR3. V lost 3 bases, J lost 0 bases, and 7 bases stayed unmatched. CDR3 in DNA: TGTGCCAGCTCACCCAAGACAGGGGCGAGCTCCTACGAGCAGTACGTC. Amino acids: CASSPKTGASSYEQYV.

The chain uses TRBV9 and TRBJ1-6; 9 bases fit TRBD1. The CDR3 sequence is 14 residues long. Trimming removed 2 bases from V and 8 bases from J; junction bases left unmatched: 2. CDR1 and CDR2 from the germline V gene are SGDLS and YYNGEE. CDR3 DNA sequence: TGTGCCAGCAGCGTGGGACAGGGTTATTCACCCCTCCACTTT. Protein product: CASSVGQGYSPLHF.

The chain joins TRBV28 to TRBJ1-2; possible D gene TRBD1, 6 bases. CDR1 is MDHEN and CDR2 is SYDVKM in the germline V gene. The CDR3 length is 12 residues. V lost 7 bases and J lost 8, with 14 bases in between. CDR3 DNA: TGTGCCAGCACCGTCCCAGGGGCCGGCTACACCTTC. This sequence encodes CASTVPGAGYTF.

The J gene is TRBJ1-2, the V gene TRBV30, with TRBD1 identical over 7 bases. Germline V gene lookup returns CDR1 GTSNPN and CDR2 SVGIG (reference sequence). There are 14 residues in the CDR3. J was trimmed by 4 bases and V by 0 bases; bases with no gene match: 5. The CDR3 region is CAWSVRQGVYGYTF. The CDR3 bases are TGTGCCTGGAGTGTTCGGCAGGGGGTCTATGGCTACACCTTC. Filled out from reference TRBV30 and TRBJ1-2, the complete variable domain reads SQTIHQWPATLVQPVGSPLSLECTVEGTSNPNLYWYRQAAGRGLQLLFYSVGIGQISSEVPQNLSASRPQDRQFILSSKKLLLSDSGFYLCAWSVRQGVYGYTFGSGTRLTVV.

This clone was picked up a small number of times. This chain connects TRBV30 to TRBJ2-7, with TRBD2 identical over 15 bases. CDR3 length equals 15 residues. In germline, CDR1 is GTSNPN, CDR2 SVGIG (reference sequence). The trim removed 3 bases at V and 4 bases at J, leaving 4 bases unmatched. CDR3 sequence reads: CAWSRGTSGRYEQYF. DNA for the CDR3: TGTGCCTGGAGCCGGGGGACTAGCGGGAGGTACGAGCAGTACTTC. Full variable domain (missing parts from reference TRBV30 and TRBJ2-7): SQTIHQWPATLVQPVGSPLSLECTVEGTSNPNLYWYRQAAGRGLQLLFYSVGIGQISSEVPQNLSASRPQDRQFILSSKKLLLSDSGFYLCAWSRGTSGRYEQYFGPGTRLTVT.

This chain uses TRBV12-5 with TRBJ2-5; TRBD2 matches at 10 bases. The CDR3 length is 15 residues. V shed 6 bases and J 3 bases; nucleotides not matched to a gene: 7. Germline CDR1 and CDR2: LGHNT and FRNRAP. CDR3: CASGSSSGGEETQYF. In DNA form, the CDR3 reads TGTGCTAGTGGCTCCTCAAGCGGGGGGGAAGAGACCCAGTACTTC. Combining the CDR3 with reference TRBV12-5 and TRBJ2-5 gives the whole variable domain DARVTQTPRHKVTEMGQEVTMRCQPILGHNTVFWYRQTMMQGLELLAYFRNRAPLDDSGMPKDRFSAEMPDATLATLKIQPSEPRDSAVYFCASGSSSGGEETQYFGPGTRLLVL.

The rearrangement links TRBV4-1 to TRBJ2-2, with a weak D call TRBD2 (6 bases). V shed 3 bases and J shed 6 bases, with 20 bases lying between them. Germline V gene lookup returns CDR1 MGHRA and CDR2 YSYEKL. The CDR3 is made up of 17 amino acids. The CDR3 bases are TGCGCCAGCAGCCACTCGGGAAGTAGCGGTTTCGCCGGGGAGCTGTTTTTT. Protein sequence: CASSHSGSSGFAGELFF.

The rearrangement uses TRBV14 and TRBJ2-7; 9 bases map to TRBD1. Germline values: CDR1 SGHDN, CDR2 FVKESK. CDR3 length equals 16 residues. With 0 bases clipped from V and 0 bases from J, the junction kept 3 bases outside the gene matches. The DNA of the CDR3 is TGTGCCAGCAGCCAAGATGGGACAGGGAGCTCCTACGAGCAGTACGTC. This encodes CASSQDGTGSSYEQYV.

The CDR3 spells CASSFGQGPVYGYTF. Here the CDR3 DNA reads TGTGCCAGCAGCTTCGGACAGGGGCCTGTCTATGGCTACACCTTC. The V gene is TRBV7-2, the J gene TRBJ1-2; 9 bases fit TRBD1. The J segment lost 4 bases and the V segment lost 3 bases, leaving 6 bases of the junction unmatched. The CDR3 runs 15 residues. Per germline, CDR1 SGHTA and CDR2 FQGNSA. Complete variable domain (other parts from reference TRBV7-2 and TRBJ1-2): GAGVSQSPSNKVTEKGKDVELRCDPISGHTALYWYRQSLGQGLEFLIYFQGNSAPDKSGLPSDRFSAERTGGSVSTLTIQRTQQEDSAVYLCASSFGQGPVYGYTFGSGTRLTVV.

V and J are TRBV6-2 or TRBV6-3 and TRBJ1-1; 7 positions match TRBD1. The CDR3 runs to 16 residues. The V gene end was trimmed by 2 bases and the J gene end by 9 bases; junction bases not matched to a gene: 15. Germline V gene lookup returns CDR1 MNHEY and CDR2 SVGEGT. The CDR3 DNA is TGTGCCAGCAGTTACACCCGACAGGGCCCACAGCCCAAAGCTTTCTTT. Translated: CASSYTRQGPQPKAFF.

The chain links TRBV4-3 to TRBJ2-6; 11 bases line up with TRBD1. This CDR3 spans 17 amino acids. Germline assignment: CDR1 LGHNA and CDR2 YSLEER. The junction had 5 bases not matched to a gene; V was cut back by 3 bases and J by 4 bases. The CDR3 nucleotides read TGCGCCAGCAGCCACGGACAGGGGGCTACGGGGGCCAACGTCCTGACTTTC. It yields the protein CASSHGQGATGANVLTF.

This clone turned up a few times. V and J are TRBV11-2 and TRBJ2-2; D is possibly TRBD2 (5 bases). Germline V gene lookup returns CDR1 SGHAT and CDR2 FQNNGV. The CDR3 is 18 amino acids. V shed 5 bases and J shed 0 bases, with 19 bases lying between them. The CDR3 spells CASSPTAGQSANTGELFF. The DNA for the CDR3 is TGTGCCAGCAGCCCAACCGCGGGTCAGTCTGCGAACACCGGGGAGCTGTTTTTT.

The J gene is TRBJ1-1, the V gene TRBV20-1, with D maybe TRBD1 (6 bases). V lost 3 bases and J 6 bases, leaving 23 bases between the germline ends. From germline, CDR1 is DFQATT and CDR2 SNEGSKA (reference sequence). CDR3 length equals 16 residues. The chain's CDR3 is CSASKDSDTLGAEAFF. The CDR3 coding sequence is TGCAGTGCTAGTAAGGACAGCGATACGTTGGGAGCTGAAGCTTTCTTT.

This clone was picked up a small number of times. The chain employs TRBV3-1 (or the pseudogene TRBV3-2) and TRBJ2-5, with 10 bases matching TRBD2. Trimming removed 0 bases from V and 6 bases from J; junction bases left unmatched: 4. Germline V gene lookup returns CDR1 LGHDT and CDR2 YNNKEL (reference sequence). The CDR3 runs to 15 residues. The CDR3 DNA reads TGTGCCAGCAGCCAAGAAGGAGCGGGGGGGCAGACCCAGTACTTC. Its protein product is CASSQEGAGGQTQYF.

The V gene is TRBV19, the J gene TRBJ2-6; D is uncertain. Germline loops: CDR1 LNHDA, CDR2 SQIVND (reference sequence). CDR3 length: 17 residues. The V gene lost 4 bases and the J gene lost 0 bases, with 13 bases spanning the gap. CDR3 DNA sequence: TGTGCCAGTAGTACCCTCGGTACAGCCTCTGGGGCCAACGTCCTGACTTTC. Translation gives CASSTLGTASGANVLTF.

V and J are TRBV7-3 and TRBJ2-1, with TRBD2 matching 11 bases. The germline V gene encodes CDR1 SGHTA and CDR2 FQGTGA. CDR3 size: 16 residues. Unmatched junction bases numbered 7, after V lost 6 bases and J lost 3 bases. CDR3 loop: CASRLTSGTLYNEQFF. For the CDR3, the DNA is TGTGCCAGCAGGTTGACTAGCGGGACCCTCTACAATGAGCAGTTCTTC.

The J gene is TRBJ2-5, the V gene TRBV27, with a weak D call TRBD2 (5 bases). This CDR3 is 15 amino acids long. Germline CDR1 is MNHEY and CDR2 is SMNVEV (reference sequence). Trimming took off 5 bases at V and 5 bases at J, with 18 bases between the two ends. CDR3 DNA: TGTGCCAGCAGTAAACGAGGGCCTTCCACGGAGACCCAGTACTTC. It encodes CASSKRGPSTETQYF.

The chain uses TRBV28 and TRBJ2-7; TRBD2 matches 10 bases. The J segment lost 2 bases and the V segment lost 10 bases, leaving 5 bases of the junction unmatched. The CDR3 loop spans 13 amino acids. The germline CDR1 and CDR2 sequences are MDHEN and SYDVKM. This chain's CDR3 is CATTSGNTYEQYF. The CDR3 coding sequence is TGTGCCACCACTAGCGGGAACACCTACGAGCAGTACTTC.

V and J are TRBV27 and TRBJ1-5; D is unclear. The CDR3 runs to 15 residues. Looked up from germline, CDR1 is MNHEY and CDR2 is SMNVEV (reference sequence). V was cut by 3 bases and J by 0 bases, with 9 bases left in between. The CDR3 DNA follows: TGTGCCAGCAGTTTTTCCGGGTATAGCAATCAGCCCCAGCATTTT. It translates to CASSFSGYSNQPQHF.